These T cell receptor beta chains were read from a single sample in a study of T cell responses to AZD1222 COVID-19 vaccine. Sequencing used immunoSEQ multiplex PCR; TCRdb keeps in-frame clones, though not all of them. The sample yields around 78,000 clones, just over 90% seen once. The source material was peripheral blood, sampled on day 0 of MenACWY control vaccination. Receptors originate from an adult in good health. CDR3s include the opening cysteine and the closing phenylalanine or tryptophan. The order of the fields is J gene, clone size, D gene, V gene, CDR3 DNA, CDR3 protein. A D gene is named only where the DNA matches it firmly. Clone size, where shown, is once, few, many, or a class for clones that have expanded.

J: TRBJ1-1
size: .
D: .
V: TRBV6-6
DNA: TGTGCCAGCAGAACCGACACTGAAGCTTTCTTT
CDR3: CASRTDTEAFF

J: TRBJ2-4
size: .
D: .
V: TRBV3-1/TRBV3-2
DNA: TGTGCCAGCAGCCAAGCCCTACCGGGACTTAAAAACATTCAGTACTTC
CDR3: CASSQALPGLKNIQYF

J: TRBJ1-5
size: .
D: TRBD1
V: TRBV19
DNA: TGTGCCAGTCAGCCGGGACAGGGTATTCAGCCCCAGCATTTT
CDR3: CASQPGQGIQPQHF

J: TRBJ2-1
size: .
D: TRBD1
V: TRBV11-3
DNA: TGTGCCAGCAGCTTAGATCAAGGGGGCAGCTGGTCCTACAATGAGCAGTTCTTC
CDR3: CASSLDQGGSWSYNEQFF

J: TRBJ1-2
size: .
D: TRBD1
V: TRBV19
DNA: TGTGCCAGTAGTATCGGGGGACAGCGGCCCAACTATGGCTACACCTTC
CDR3: CASSIGGQRPNYGYTF

J: TRBJ2-7
size: .
D: .
V: TRBV2
DNA: TGTGCCAGTACACGGGATAACCAGGCCTACGAGCAGTACTTC
CDR3: CASTRDNQAYEQYF

J: TRBJ1-1
size: .
D: .
V: TRBV3-1/TRBV3-2
DNA: TGTGCCAGCAGACGTGGACCCACTGAAGCTTTCTTT
CDR3: CASRRGPTEAFF

J: TRBJ2-6
size: .
D: TRBD1
V: TRBV24-1
DNA: TGTGCCACCAGTGGAAGGACAGGGAAGTTCGCTGGGGCCAACGTCCTGACTTTC
CDR3: CATSGRTGKFAGANVLTF

J: TRBJ1-5
size: .
D: TRBD1
V: TRBV28
DNA: TGTGCCAGCACCGGGGACAGGGGAGGGAATCAGCCCCAGCATTTT
CDR3: CASTGDRGGNQPQHF

J: TRBJ1-2
size: .
D: .
V: TRBV5-1
DNA: TGCGCCAGCAGCCCCGGCGCCGCCATGCTAAACTATGGCTACACCTTC
CDR3: CASSPGAAMLNYGYTF

J: TRBJ1-3
size: once
D: .
V: TRBV5-1
DNA: TGCGCCAGCAGCTTGGCCCTGCAAGCTACTCAATCTGGAAACACCATATATTTT
CDR3: CASSLALQATQSGNTIYF

J: TRBJ2-7
size: .
D: .
V: TRBV28
DNA: TGTGCCAGCAGTCGGGACGTGGAGGGATCCTACGAGCAGTACTTC
CDR3: CASSRDVEGSYEQYF

J: TRBJ2-1
size: .
D: .
V: TRBV10-3
DNA: TGTGCCATCAGTGACCAGATAACGCGGGGCCCCTACAATGAGCAGTTCTTC
CDR3: CAISDQITRGPYNEQFF

J: TRBJ1-5
size: .
D: TRBD1
V: TRBV29-1
DNA: TGCAGCGTAGGGACAGAAAATCAGCCCCAGCATTTT
CDR3: CSVGTENQPQHF

J: TRBJ2-7
size: .
D: TRBD1
V: TRBV27
DNA: TGTGCCAGCAGTTTGCAGGGGACAGGGGGCTACGAGCAGTACTTC
CDR3: CASSLQGTGGYEQYF

J: TRBJ1-1
size: .
D: .
V: TRBV2
DNA: TGTGCCAGCAGTGAGGGTCCCGGGGCTATGAACACTGAAGCTTTCTTT
CDR3: CASSEGPGAMNTEAFF

J: TRBJ1-3
size: .
D: .
V: TRBV7-9
DNA: TGTGCCAGCCGAGTGGGGTCATCTGGAAACACCATATATTTT
CDR3: CASRVGSSGNTIYF

J: TRBJ2-7
size: .
D: TRBD2
V: TRBV10-1
DNA: TGCGCCAGCAGTGTCGGTAGCGGGTACGAGCAGTACTTC
CDR3: CASSVGSGYEQYF

J: TRBJ2-3
size: .
D: .
V: TRBV4-3
DNA: TGCGCCAGCAGCCAAGATTCGACAGATACGCAGTATTTT
CDR3: CASSQDSTDTQYF

J: TRBJ2-1
size: once
D: TRBD2
V: TRBV6-5
DNA: TGTGCCAGCGGGGGGCGGGAGGGCCGCTTTGATGAGCAGTTCTTC
CDR3: CASGGREGRFDEQFF

J: TRBJ2-7
size: .
D: .
V: TRBV10-3
DNA: TGTGCCATCAGTGAGTCGGGGACTTCCAACGAGCAGTACTTC
CDR3: CAISESGTSNEQYF

J: TRBJ2-1
size: once
D: TRBD2
V: TRBV28
DNA: TGTGCCAGCGGCAAACGGGAGGAATCCTACAATGAGCAGTTCTTC
CDR3: CASGKREESYNEQFF

J: TRBJ2-5
size: .
D: .
V: TRBV5-8
DNA: TGTGCCAGCAGCCCGGACTTCGCGGGACAGCAAGAGACCCAGTACTTC
CDR3: CASSPDFAGQQETQYF

J: TRBJ1-4
size: .
D: TRBD1
V: TRBV27
DNA: TGTGCCAGCAGACAGGGGAGGGCCAATGAAAAACTGTTTTTT
CDR3: CASRQGRANEKLFF

J: TRBJ2-1
size: .
D: .
V: TRBV27
DNA: TGTGCCAGCAGTTTACGGAGGTGGGCTGAGCAGTTCTTC
CDR3: CASSLRRWAEQFF

J: TRBJ1-1
size: .
D: TRBD1
V: TRBV5-4
DNA: TGTGCCAGCAGCTCCGGGGACAGGGGATACACTGAAGCTTTCTTT
CDR3: CASSSGDRGYTEAFF

J: TRBJ2-5
size: .
D: .
V: TRBV6-2/TRBV6-3
DNA: TGTGCCAGCAGCCAGGGACAAGAGACCCAGTACTTC
CDR3: CASSQGQETQYF

J: TRBJ1-1
size: once
D: .
V: TRBV9
DNA: TGTGCCAGCAGCGTAGATGGGCGAACGGCTTTCTTT
CDR3: CASSVDGRTAFF

J: TRBJ2-3
size: .
D: .
V: TRBV7-9
DNA: TGTGCCAGCAGCTTAGATTTGGATACGCAGTATTTT
CDR3: CASSLDLDTQYF

J: TRBJ2-7
size: .
D: .
V: TRBV27
DNA: TGTGCCAGCAGTTTATCCCCCGACACCTCCTACGAGCAGTACTTC
CDR3: CASSLSPDTSYEQYF

J: TRBJ2-1
size: .
D: .
V: TRBV29-1
DNA: TGCAGCGCCCGTCAGATGAGCTCCTACAATGAGCAGTTCTTC
CDR3: CSARQMSSYNEQFF

J: TRBJ1-1
size: .
D: .
V: TRBV3-1/TRBV3-2
DNA: TGTGCCAGCAGCGAGGGGGGCTCTGAAGCTTTCTTT
CDR3: CASSEGGSEAFF

J: TRBJ2-5
size: .
D: .
V: TRBV25-1
DNA: TGTGCCAGCAGTGAGGAGACCCAGTACTTC
CDR3: CASSEETQYF

J: TRBJ2-1
size: .
D: .
V: TRBV11-2
DNA: TGTGCCAGCAGCTTCTCGCGGGCCGACGGTGAGCAGTTCTTC
CDR3: CASSFSRADGEQFF

J: TRBJ2-5
size: .
D: .
V: TRBV6-5
DNA: TGTGCCAGCCCCCCCCCAGGGTCGAAGACCCAGTACTTC
CDR3: CASPPPGSKTQYF

J: TRBJ1-2
size: .
D: .
V: TRBV2
DNA: TGTGCCAGCAGTAGGACCGAGATCTATGGCTACACCTTC
CDR3: CASSRTEIYGYTF

J: TRBJ2-3
size: .
D: .
V: TRBV9
DNA: TGTGCCAGCAGCGTAGCGGCCCCGGATACGCAGTATTTT
CDR3: CASSVAAPDTQYF